This is a list of T cell receptor beta chains from one sample in a study of blood T cell repertoires in COVID-19. TCRdb keeps only in-frame clones here, not all; method: immunoSEQ multiplex PCR. The sample has 350,000 to 400,000 clones; around 89% are singletons. The material sequenced was PBMCs or T cells enriched from blood (not recorded which). These TCRs come from a young man who had recovered from COVID-19. Each CDR3 is given with its conserved first and last residue. D genes are given only for firm matches. Clone size, where shown, is once, few, many, or a class for clones that have expanded.

v_gene: TRBV19
abundance: -
j_gene: TRBJ1-4
d_gene: TRBD1
CDR3aa: CASSIGQAGNEKLFF
CDR3nt: TGTGCCAGTAGTATCGGACAGGCCGGTAATGAAAAACTGTTTTTT

v_gene: TRBV12-5
abundance: -
j_gene: TRBJ1-6
d_gene: TRBD1
CDR3aa: CASGTGTGDNSPLHF
CDR3nt: TGTGCTAGTGGTACTGGGACAGGGGATAATTCACCCCTCCACTTT

v_gene: TRBV12-1
abundance: -
j_gene: TRBJ2-7
d_gene: -
CDR3aa: CASSSNRQGTTYEQYF
CDR3nt: TGTGCCAGCAGCTCGAACCGACAGGGGACCACCTACGAGCAGTACTTC

v_gene: TRBV7-9
abundance: -
j_gene: TRBJ1-5
d_gene: -
CDR3aa: CASSPGLQGQPQHF
CDR3nt: TGTGCCAGCAGCCCGGGACTCCAAGGGCAGCCCCAGCATTTT

v_gene: TRBV18
abundance: -
j_gene: TRBJ2-2
d_gene: -
CDR3aa: CASSGQMNTGELFF
CDR3nt: TGTGCCAGCTCCGGACAGATGAACACCGGGGAGCTGTTTTTT

v_gene: TRBV7-2
abundance: -
j_gene: TRBJ2-7
d_gene: TRBD2
CDR3aa: CASRKGLAASPEQYF
CDR3nt: TGTGCCAGCAGGAAGGGACTAGCGGCTTCACCCGAGCAGTACTTC

v_gene: TRBV3-1/TRBV3-2
abundance: -
j_gene: TRBJ2-2
d_gene: TRBD2
CDR3aa: CASSRTSGANTGELFF
CDR3nt: TGTGCCAGCAGCCGGACTAGCGGGGCGAACACCGGGGAGCTGTTTTTT

v_gene: TRBV7-6
abundance: -
j_gene: TRBJ2-5
d_gene: -
CDR3aa: CASSPPRGQETQYF
CDR3nt: TGTGCCAGCAGCCCCCCCAGGGGCCAAGAGACCCAGTACTTC

v_gene: TRBV27
abundance: -
j_gene: TRBJ1-1
d_gene: -
CDR3aa: CASRGVNTEAFF
CDR3nt: TGTGCCAGCAGAGGGGTGAACACTGAAGCTTTCTTT

v_gene: TRBV4-3
abundance: -
j_gene: TRBJ2-1
d_gene: TRBD1
CDR3aa: CASSRVGTGDNEQFF
CDR3nt: TGCGCCAGCAGTCGTGTGGGGACAGGGGACAATGAGCAGTTCTTC

v_gene: TRBV10-2
abundance: -
j_gene: TRBJ2-1
d_gene: TRBD2
CDR3aa: CASRRLAGEQFF
CDR3nt: TGCGCCAGCAGGAGACTAGCGGGCGAGCAGTTCTTC

v_gene: TRBV2
abundance: few
j_gene: TRBJ1-2
d_gene: TRBD1
CDR3aa: CASSGQGGYGYTF
CDR3nt: TGTGCCAGCAGTGGACAGGGAGGCTATGGCTACACCTTC

v_gene: TRBV6-2/TRBV6-3
abundance: -
j_gene: TRBJ2-1
d_gene: -
CDR3aa: CASSFGQTLTYNEQFF
CDR3nt: TGTGCCAGCAGTTTCGGCCAGACTCTTACCTACAATGAGCAGTTCTTC

v_gene: TRBV6-4
abundance: -
j_gene: TRBJ2-1
d_gene: TRBD2
CDR3aa: CASSEQGIAGVNNEQFF
CDR3nt: TGTGCCAGCAGTGAACAGGGCATAGCGGGGGTTAACAATGAGCAGTTCTTC

v_gene: TRBV19
abundance: -
j_gene: TRBJ1-2
d_gene: TRBD1
CDR3aa: CASSRQGSYGYTF
CDR3nt: TGTGCCAGTAGCCGACAGGGTAGCTATGGCTACACCTTC

v_gene: TRBV7-9
abundance: once
j_gene: TRBJ1-2
d_gene: -
CDR3aa: CASSSTDFYGYTF
CDR3nt: TGTGCCAGCAGCTCGACAGATTTCTATGGCTACACCTTC

v_gene: TRBV7-3
abundance: -
j_gene: TRBJ2-5
d_gene: TRBD2
CDR3aa: CASSVGTSWQETQYF
CDR3nt: TGTGCCAGCAGCGTCGGGACTAGCTGGCAAGAGACCCAGTACTTC

v_gene: TRBV5-1
abundance: -
j_gene: TRBJ1-6
d_gene: -
CDR3aa: CASSLVGGPLHF
CDR3nt: TGCGCCAGCAGCTTGGTCGGGGGGCCCCTCCACTTT

v_gene: TRBV3-1/TRBV3-2
abundance: -
j_gene: TRBJ2-7
d_gene: -
CDR3aa: CASSQTGLKYF
CDR3nt: TGTGCCAGCAGCCAAACAGGACTAAAGTACTTC

v_gene: TRBV18
abundance: -
j_gene: TRBJ2-3
d_gene: -
CDR3aa: CASSPLLRGGTDTQYF
CDR3nt: TGTGCCAGCTCACCACTCTTGAGAGGAGGCACAGATACGCAGTATTTT

v_gene: TRBV28
abundance: -
j_gene: TRBJ1-2
d_gene: -
CDR3aa: CASSFQGYGYTF
CDR3nt: TGTGCCAGCAGTTTCCAGGGGTATGGCTACACCTTC

v_gene: TRBV20-1
abundance: once
j_gene: TRBJ2-7
d_gene: -
CDR3aa: CSPGRTYEQYF
CDR3nt: TGCAGCCCAGGGAGGACCTACGAGCAGTACTTC

v_gene: TRBV19
abundance: -
j_gene: TRBJ1-1
d_gene: TRBD1
CDR3aa: CASSAEQGGLRFTEAFF
CDR3nt: TGTGCCAGTAGTGCAGAACAGGGGGGTCTTCGGTTCACTGAAGCTTTCTTT

v_gene: TRBV2
abundance: -
j_gene: TRBJ2-5
d_gene: TRBD2
CDR3aa: CASTDWTSGQETQYF
CDR3nt: TGTGCCAGCACCGATTGGACTAGCGGGCAAGAGACCCAGTACTTC

v_gene: TRBV28
abundance: -
j_gene: TRBJ1-2
d_gene: TRBD1
CDR3aa: CASSSPGTGGNYGYTF
CDR3nt: TGTGCCAGCAGTTCTCCCGGGACAGGGGGAAACTATGGCTACACCTTC